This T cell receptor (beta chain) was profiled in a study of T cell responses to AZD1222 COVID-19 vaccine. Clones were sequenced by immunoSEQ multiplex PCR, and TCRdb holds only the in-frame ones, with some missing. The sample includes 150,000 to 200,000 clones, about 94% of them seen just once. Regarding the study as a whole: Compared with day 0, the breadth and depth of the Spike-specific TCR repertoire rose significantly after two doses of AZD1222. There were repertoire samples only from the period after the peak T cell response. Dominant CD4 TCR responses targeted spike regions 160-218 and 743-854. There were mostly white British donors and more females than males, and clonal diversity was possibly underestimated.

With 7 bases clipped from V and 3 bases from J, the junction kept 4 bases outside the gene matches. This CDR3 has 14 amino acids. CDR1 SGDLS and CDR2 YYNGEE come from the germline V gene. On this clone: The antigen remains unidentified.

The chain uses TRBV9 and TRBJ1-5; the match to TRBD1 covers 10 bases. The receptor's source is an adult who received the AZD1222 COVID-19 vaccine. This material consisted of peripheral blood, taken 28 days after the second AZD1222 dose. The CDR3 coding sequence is TGTGCCAGCTCCGGGACAGGGGACAATCAGCCCCAGCATTTT. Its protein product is CASSGTGDNQPQHF.